Each of the 25 T cell receptor beta chains below was sequenced from the same sample in a study of T-cell reconstitution after alpha-beta-depleted transplantation in children. Molecular barcoding with unique molecular identifiers was used for the TCRbeta library. TCRdb analysed the PCR reads with MiXCR anew, one entry per CDR3 protein. Of hundreds of thousands of distinct CDR3 sequences listed, 10% to 15% are singletons. The sample consisted of PBMCs, mostly from graft donor cells, taken 360 days after TCRalphabeta/CD19-depleted stem cell transplant. Receptors originate from a male patient between 5 and 17 years old who had a stem cell transplant for acute myeloid leukemia, so the T cells may come from the graft donor.

CDR3 in DNA: TGTGCCAGCAGTTTGGGGGACTTAGGGCAAGAGACCCAGTACTTC. Amino acids: CASSLGDLGQETQYF. The V call is TRBV12-3 or TRBV12-4, the J call TRBJ2-5, with D perhaps TRBD2 (6 bases). The length of the CDR3 is 15 residues. Trimming shortened V by 3 bases and J by 2 bases, and 13 bases separated the two germline ends.

This chain joins TRBV7-6 and TRBJ2-7; perhaps TRBD2 as D (6 bases). The length of the CDR3 is 15 residues. The V gene lost 5 bases and the J gene lost 1 base, with 15 bases spanning the gap. Looked up from germline, CDR1 is SGHVS and CDR2 is FNYEAQ. CDR3 coding DNA: TGTGCCAGCAGCCTCTGGCCTAGCGATTCCTACGAGCAGTACTTC. Translating it yields CASSLWPSDSYEQYF. The complete variable domain, with remaining parts taken from reference TRBV7-6 and TRBJ2-7, reads GAGVSQSPRYKVTKRGQDVALRCDPISGHVSLYWYRQALGQGPEFLTYFNYEAQQDKSGLPNDRFSAERPEGSISTLTIQRTEQRDSAMYRCASSLWPSDSYEQYFGPGTRLTVT.

Only a few counts were recorded for this clonotype. The CDR3 loop reads CASSQDRRDTGELFF. The CDR3, as DNA: TGTGCCAGCAGCCAAGATCGGCGCGACACCGGGGAGCTGTTTTTT. V usage is TRBV4-2 and J usage is TRBJ2-2; D not resolved. Trimming shortened V by 0 bases and J by 3 bases, and 8 bases separated the two germline ends. CDR1 and CDR2 from the germline V gene are LGHNA and YNFKEQ. CDR3 length: 15 amino acids.

This clonotype was seen ten or more times. The chain is built from TRBV20-1 and TRBJ2-1; D unresolved. Per the germline V gene, CDR1 is DFQATT and CDR2 is SNEGSKA (reference sequence). The CDR3 runs 12 residues. The germline V and J ends were trimmed by 6 bases and 7 bases, with 13 bases remaining between them. CDR3 residues: CSADVTVNEQFF. The CDR3 DNA is TGCAGTGCGGACGTGACTGTTAATGAGCAGTTCTTC.

In this sample, this clonotype turned up many times. This chain uses TRBV14 with TRBJ1-1, with a tentative D call TRBD1 (5 bases). Trimming cost V 4 bases and J 1 base, with 16 bases left between them. The CDR3 spans 16 residues. Germline-derived CDR1 and CDR2 are SGHDN and FVKESK. CDR3 loop: CASSPRFGTENTEAFF. In nucleotides, the CDR3 is TGTGCCAGCAGCCCTCGTTTCGGGACGGAGAACACTGAAGCTTTCTTT.

This clonotype was seen only a few times. The chain's CDR3 is CASSVDWDRDYNEQFF. In nucleotides, the CDR3 is TGTGCCAGCAGCGTAGATTGGGACAGGGACTACAATGAGCAGTTCTTC. The V and J genes are TRBV9 and TRBJ2-1; TRBD1 matches at 9 bases. Germline CDR1 reads SGDLS; CDR2 reads YYNGEE. With V trimmed by 0 bases and J by 3 bases, 4 bases remained unmatched. The CDR3 runs 16 residues.

The gene calls are TRBV5-1 and TRBJ2-5; 9 positions agree with TRBD2. The V gene end was trimmed by 0 bases and the J gene end by 2 bases; junction bases not matched to a gene: 11. The CDR3 is 18 residues long. Germline V gives CDR1 SGHRS, CDR2 YFSETQ. In nucleotides, the CDR3 is TGCGCCAGCAGCTTGGCCGGGCTAGCGGGACCCGCGCAAGAGACCCAGTACTTC. Translated, it gives CASSLAGLAGPAQETQYF.

This clonotype was counted between two and nine times. This chain uses TRBV11-2 with TRBJ2-1; no clear D gene. V was shortened by 4 bases and J by 0 bases, with 10 bases between the two germline ends. The CDR3 consists of 15 residues. The germline CDR1 and CDR2 sequences are SGHAT and FQNNGV. The CDR3 loop is CASSSVRGSYNEQFF. CDR3 coding DNA: TGTGCCAGCAGCTCCGTCCGAGGCTCCTACAATGAGCAGTTCTTC.

This clonotype appeared a few times. V gene TRBV7-9 combines with J gene TRBJ2-5; D might be TRBD2 (7 bases). V was trimmed by 4 bases and J by 4 bases, leaving 19 bases between them. The CDR3 runs 16 residues. Per the germline V gene, CDR1 is SEHNR and CDR2 is FQNEAQ (reference sequence). The CDR3 loop reads CASSSLKGGFRETQYF. The CDR3 DNA is TGTGCCAGCAGCTCTCTTAAGGGGGGGTTTCGAGAGACCCAGTACTTC.

This clonotype was detected a few times. The J gene is TRBJ2-3, the V gene TRBV7-2; 7 positions match TRBD2. Germline loops: CDR1 SGHTA, CDR2 FQGNSA. V dropped 5 bases and J dropped 4; count of bases not matched to a gene: 9. This CDR3 has 15 residues. CDR3 DNA: TGTGCCAGCAGCGCCGGGAGGATCCTGCCAGATACGCAGTATTTT. Its protein product is CASSAGRILPDTQYF.

This clonotype has a handful of counts. The V gene is TRBV7-6, the J gene TRBJ2-7, with D possibly matching TRBD2 (6 bases). V lost 5 bases and J 4 bases, leaving 15 bases between the germline ends. Germline V gives CDR1 SGHVS, CDR2 FNYEAQ. CDR3 size: 14 residues. The DNA for the CDR3 is TGTGCCAGCAGCCACCGGGACTCAATGTACGAGCAGTACTTC. This encodes CASSHRDSMYEQYF.

This clonotype has only a few counts. V is TRBV20-1 and J is TRBJ2-5; tentatively, D is TRBD1 (6 bases). The CDR3 has 14 amino acids. Germline V gene data show CDR1 as DFQATT and CDR2 as SNEGSKA (reference sequence). V lost 1 base and J 3 bases, leaving 12 bases between the germline ends. The CDR3 DNA sequence: TGCAGTGCTAGAGGGACAGTGACTAAAGAGACCCAGTACTTC. Translating gives CSARGTVTKETQYF.

This clonotype was counted between two and nine times. V is TRBV7-9 and J is TRBJ2-3, with TRBD2 identical over 14 bases. The ends lost 5 bases at V and 5 bases at J; junction bases unmatched: 6. The CDR3 has 16 residues. Germline assignment: CDR1 SEHNR and CDR2 FQNEAQ (reference sequence). The chain's CDR3 is CASSAGTSGRVDTQYF. The CDR3 nucleotides read TGTGCCAGCAGCGCCGGGACTAGCGGGAGAGTAGATACGCAGTATTTT.

This clonotype was seen ten or more times. This chain joins TRBV7-2 and TRBJ2-7; 8 nucleotides align to TRBD2. The germline CDR1 and CDR2 sequences are SGHTA and FQGNSA. The CDR3 sequence is 16 residues long. The V and J ends lost 2 bases and 3 bases, in that order; junction bases with no gene match: 9. The CDR3: CASSLIATGTSYEQYF. The CDR3 DNA sequence: TGTGCCAGCAGCTTAATTGCCACCGGGACTAGCTACGAGCAGTACTTC.

This clonotype was seen at least ten times. The chain carries TRBV29-1 and TRBJ2-2, with D perhaps TRBD1 or TRBD2 (6 bases each). Trimming pared 0 bases from V and 1 base from J, leaving 12 bases between. In germline, CDR1 is SQVTM, CDR2 ANQGSEA. This CDR3 is built from 16 residues. The CDR3 DNA sequence: TGCAGCGTTGAAGATCAAGGGGGAGGGAACACCGGGGAGCTGTTTTTT. Its protein product is CSVEDQGGGNTGELFF.

Only a few counts were recorded for this clonotype. J is TRBJ2-1 and V is TRBV29-1; 9 bases fit TRBD1. This CDR3 is 15 amino acids long. V dropped 5 bases and J dropped 4; count of bases not matched to a gene: 9. CDR1 and CDR2 (germline): SQVTM, ANQGSEA. The CDR3 DNA is TGCAGCGTTTGGACCCCCGGGACAGGGTACAATGAGCAGTTCTTC. Translated: CSVWTPGTGYNEQFF.

This clonotype was observed a single time. CDR3 protein: CSARAAPAAGGKPNEQFF. The CDR3 DNA reads as TGCAGTGCTAGAGCCGCTCCCGCGGCGGGAGGTAAACCCAATGAGCAGTTCTTC. The chain has TRBV20-1 and TRBJ2-1; 8 nucleotides line up with TRBD2. This CDR3 spans 18 amino acids. Germline trimming cut 1 base from V and 6 bases from J; bases unmatched to any gene: 17. CDR1 DFQATT and CDR2 SNEGSKA come from the germline V gene (reference sequence).

This chain joins TRBV12-3 or TRBV12-4 and TRBJ2-3, with TRBD2 matching over 8 bases. Germline trimming cut 5 bases from V and 6 bases from J; bases unmatched to any gene: 10. This CDR3 is built from 15 residues. CDR3 region: CASSPTGGPSDTQYF. Written as DNA, the CDR3 is TGTGCCAGCAGTCCAACGGGAGGGCCATCCGATACGCAGTATTTT.

This clonotype has only a few counts. The chain combines TRBV24-1 with TRBJ2-3; D may be TRBD2 (5 bases). CDR1 is KGHDR and CDR2 is SFDVKD in the germline V gene. The CDR3 runs to 14 residues. Trimming stripped 4 bases from V and 0 bases from J, with 7 bases between. The CDR3 here is CATSEGGSTDTQYF. CDR3 DNA sequence: TGTGCCACCAGTGAGGGCGGGAGCACAGATACGCAGTATTTT.

The chain links TRBV12-3 or TRBV12-4 to TRBJ2-3, with 7 bases fitting TRBD2. CDR3 size: 15 residues. V lost 6 bases to trimming and J lost 4 bases; unmatched junction nucleotides: 10. CDR3 DNA: TGTGCCAGCAGCCTAACTAGCGTTGGGGCAGATACGCAGTATTTT. Amino acids: CASSLTSVGADTQYF.

CDR3 DNA: TGCAGTGCTAGAGCCCAGGCAGGGGGTGAAGCTTTCTTT. This encodes CSARAQAGGEAFF. The chain recombines TRBV20-1 with TRBJ1-1; 7 positions agree with TRBD1. The CDR3 is 13 residues long. Germline CDR1 and CDR2: DFQATT and SNEGSKA (reference sequence). V trimming: 1 base; J trimming: 7 bases; junction bases outside the gene matches: 6.

The V gene is TRBV9, the J gene TRBJ2-7, with D uncertain. Germline loops: CDR1 SGDLS, CDR2 YYNGEE. The CDR3 spans 13 residues. Trimming took off 0 bases at V and 7 bases at J, with 11 bases between the two ends. The CDR3 region has the DNA TGTGCCAGCAGCGTAGTTGGCAGCCGAGAGCAGTACTTC. Amino acid sequence: CASSVVGSREQYF.

The chain combines TRBV6-2 or TRBV6-3 with TRBJ2-2; the D gene is possibly TRBD2 (6 bases). V was shortened by 6 bases and J by 7 bases, with 18 bases between the two germline ends. The CDR3 loop spans 15 amino acids. Germline CDR1 reads MNHEY; CDR2 reads SVGEGT. The CDR3 nucleotides are TGTGCCAGCAGGCCACAACGGGAGAATTTCGGGGAGCTGTTTTTT. This codes for CASRPQRENFGELFF.

Points on this clonotype: The junction does not match germline at one end; this may be a read error. The CDR3, as DNA: TGTGCCACCAGCAGAGATCTGCGCGGGAGGGCCCTCAGTACCGCGGAGCTGTTTTTT. This gives the protein CATSRDLRGRALSTAELFF. This chain joins TRBV15 and TRBJ2-2; 9 bases map to TRBD2. Germline CDR1 LNHNV, CDR2 YYDKDF (reference sequence). This CDR3 contains 19 residues.

This clonotype was seen only a few times. The genes are TRBV18 and TRBJ1-4; the D is unclear. Trimming shortened V by 3 bases and J by 3 bases, and 11 bases separated the two germline ends. This CDR3 has 15 amino acids. Germline-derived CDR1 and CDR2 are KGHSH and LQKENI. The CDR3 DNA reads as TGTGCCAGCTCACCTTCCGAGCCAGCTAATGAAAAACTGTTTTTT. It codes for CASSPSEPANEKLFF.